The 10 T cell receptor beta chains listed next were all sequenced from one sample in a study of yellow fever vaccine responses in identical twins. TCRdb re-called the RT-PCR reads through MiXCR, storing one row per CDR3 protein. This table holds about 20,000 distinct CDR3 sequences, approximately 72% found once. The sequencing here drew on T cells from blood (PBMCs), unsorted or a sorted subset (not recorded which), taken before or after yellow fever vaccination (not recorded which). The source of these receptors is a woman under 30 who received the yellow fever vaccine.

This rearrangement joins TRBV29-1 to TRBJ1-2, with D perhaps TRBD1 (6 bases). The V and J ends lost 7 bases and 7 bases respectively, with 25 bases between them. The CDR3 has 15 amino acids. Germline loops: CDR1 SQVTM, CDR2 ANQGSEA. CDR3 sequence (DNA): TGCAGCGCCGGGGCCCGGCAGAGGGGGGAATTTGGCTACACCTTC. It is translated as CSAGARQRGEFGYTF.

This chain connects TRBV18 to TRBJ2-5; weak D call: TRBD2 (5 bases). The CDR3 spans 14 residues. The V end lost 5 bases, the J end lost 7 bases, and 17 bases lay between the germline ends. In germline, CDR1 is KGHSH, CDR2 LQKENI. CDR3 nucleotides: TGTGCCAGCTCAAAATATCAGAAGAGGGCGACCCAGTACTTC. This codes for CASSKYQKRATQYF.

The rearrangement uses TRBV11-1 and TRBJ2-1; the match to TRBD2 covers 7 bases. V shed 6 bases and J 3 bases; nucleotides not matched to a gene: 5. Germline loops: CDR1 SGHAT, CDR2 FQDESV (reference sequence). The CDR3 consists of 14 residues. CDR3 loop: CASRGEGSYNEQFF. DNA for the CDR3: TGTGCCAGCAGGGGGGAGGGAAGCTACAATGAGCAGTTCTTC.

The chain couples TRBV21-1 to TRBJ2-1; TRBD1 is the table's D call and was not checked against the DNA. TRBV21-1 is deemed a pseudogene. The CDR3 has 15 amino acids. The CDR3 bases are TGTGCCAGCAGCAAAGCGCGACAGGACTACAATGAGCAGTTCTTC. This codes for CASSKARQDYNEQFF.

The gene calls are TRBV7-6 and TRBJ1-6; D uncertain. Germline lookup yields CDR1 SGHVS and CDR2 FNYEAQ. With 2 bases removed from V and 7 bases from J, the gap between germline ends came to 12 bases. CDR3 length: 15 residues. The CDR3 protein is CASSLLRAENSPLHF. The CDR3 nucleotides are TGTGCCAGCAGCTTACTGCGGGCCGAGAATTCACCCCTCCACTTT.

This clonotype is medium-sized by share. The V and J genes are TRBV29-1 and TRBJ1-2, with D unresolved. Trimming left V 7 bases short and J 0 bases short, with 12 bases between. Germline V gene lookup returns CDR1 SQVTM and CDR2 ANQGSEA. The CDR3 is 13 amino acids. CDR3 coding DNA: TGCAGCGCCAAGGAGTTCTCTAACTATGGCTACACCTTC. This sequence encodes CSAKEFSNYGYTF.

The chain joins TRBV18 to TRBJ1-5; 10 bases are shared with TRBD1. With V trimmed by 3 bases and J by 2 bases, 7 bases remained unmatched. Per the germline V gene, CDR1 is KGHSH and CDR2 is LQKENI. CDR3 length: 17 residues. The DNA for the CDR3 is TGTGCCAGCTCACCTGGACAGGGGGGAGGTGGCAATCAGCCCCAGCATTTT. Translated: CASSPGQGGGGNQPQHF. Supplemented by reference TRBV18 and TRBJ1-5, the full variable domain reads NAGVMQNPRHLVRRRGQEARLRCSPMKGHSHVYWYRQLPEEGLKFMVYLQKENIIDESGMPKERFSAEFPKEGPSILRIQQVVRGDSAAYFCASSPGQGGGGNQPQHFGDGTRLSIL.

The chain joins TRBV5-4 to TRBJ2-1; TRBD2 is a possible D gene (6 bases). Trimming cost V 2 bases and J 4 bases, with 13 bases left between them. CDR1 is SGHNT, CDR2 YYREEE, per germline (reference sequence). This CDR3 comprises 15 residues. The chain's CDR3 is CASSLPGAPYNEQFF. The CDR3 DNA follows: TGTGCCAGCAGCTTACCGGGAGCCCCATACAATGAGCAGTTCTTC.

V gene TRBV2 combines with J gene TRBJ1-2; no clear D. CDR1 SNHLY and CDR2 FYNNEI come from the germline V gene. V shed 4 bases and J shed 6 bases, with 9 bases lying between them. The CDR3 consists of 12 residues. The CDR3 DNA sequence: TGTGCCAGCAGTGTCCGGGTCCATGGCTACACCTTC. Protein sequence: CASSVRVHGYTF.

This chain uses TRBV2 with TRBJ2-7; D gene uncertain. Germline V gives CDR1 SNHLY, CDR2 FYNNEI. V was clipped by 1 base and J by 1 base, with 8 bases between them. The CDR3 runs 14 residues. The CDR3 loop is CASSEDVRSYEQYV. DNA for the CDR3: TGTGCCAGCAGTGAAGATGTCAGATCCTACGAGCAGTACGTC.